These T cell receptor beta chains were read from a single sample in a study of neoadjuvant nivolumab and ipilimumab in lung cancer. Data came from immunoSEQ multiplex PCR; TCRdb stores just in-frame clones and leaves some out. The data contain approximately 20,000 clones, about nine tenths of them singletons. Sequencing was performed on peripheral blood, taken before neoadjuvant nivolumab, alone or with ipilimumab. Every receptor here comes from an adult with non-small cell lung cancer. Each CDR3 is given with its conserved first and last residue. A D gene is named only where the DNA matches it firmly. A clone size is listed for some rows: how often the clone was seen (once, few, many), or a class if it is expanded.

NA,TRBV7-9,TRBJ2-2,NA,CASKGSGPNTGELFF,TGTGCCAGCAAGGGTAGCGGACCGAACACCGGGGAGCTGTTTTTT
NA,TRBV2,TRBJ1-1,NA,CASSVDSVTEAFF,TGTGCCAGCAGTGTGGACAGTGTAACTGAAGCTTTCTTT
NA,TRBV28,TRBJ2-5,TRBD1,CASSSPSGGETQYF,TGTGCCAGCAGTTCACCCTCAGGGGGAGAGACCCAGTACTTC
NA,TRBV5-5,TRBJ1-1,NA,CASSLSPAGYTEAFF,TGTGCCAGCAGCTTGTCCCCGGCAGGGTACACTGAAGCTTTCTTT
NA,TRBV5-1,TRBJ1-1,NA,CASSLNRNTEAFF,TGCGCCAGCAGCCTGAACAGGAACACTGAAGCTTTCTTT
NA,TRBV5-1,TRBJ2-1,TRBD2,CASSWLAGEGNEQFF,TGCGCCAGCAGCTGGCTAGCGGGAGAGGGCAATGAGCAGTTCTTC
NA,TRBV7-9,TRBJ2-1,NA,CASSQQGRTYNEQFF,TGTGCCAGCAGCCAACAGGGAAGGACCTACAATGAGCAGTTCTTC
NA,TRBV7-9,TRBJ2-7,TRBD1,CASRRGREQYF,TGTGCCAGCCGCAGGGGGCGGGAGCAGTACTTC
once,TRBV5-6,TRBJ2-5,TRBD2,CASTSGLVRWETQYF,TGTGCCAGCACCTCGGGACTAGTACGATGGGAGACCCAGTACTTC
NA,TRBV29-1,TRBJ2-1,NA,CSVEKWRDNEQFF,TGCAGCGTTGAAAAGTGGCGAGACAATGAGCAGTTCTTC
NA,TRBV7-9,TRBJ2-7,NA,CASSLEGTGTYEQYF,TGTGCCAGCAGCTTAGAAGGTACAGGAACCTACGAGCAGTACTTC
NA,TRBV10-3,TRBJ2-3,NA,CAISESGAQLAQDTQYF,TGTGCCATCAGTGAGTCAGGGGCTCAGCTAGCCCAAGATACGCAGTATTTT
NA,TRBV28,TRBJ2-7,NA,CASSLAPGSYEQYF,TGTGCCAGCAGTTTGGCGCCGGGCTCCTACGAGCAGTACTTC
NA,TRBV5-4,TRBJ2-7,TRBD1,CASSRDLLGQGFIQYF,TGTGCCAGCAGCCGAGACCTCCTTGGACAGGGATTTATACAGTACTTC
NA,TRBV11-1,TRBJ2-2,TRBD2,CASSFFRLAGGDTGELFF,TGTGCCAGCAGCTTCTTTCGCTTAGCGGGAGGGGACACCGGGGAGCTGTTTTTT
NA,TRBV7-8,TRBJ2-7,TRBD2,CASSPSSGSYEQYF,TGTGCCAGCAGCCCGTCTAGCGGGAGCTACGAGCAGTACTTC
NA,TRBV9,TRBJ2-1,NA,CASSPPRAADNEQFF,TGTGCCAGCAGCCCCCCCCGGGCGGCGGACAATGAGCAGTTCTTC
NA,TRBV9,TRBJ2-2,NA,CATSRDPARELFF,TGTGCCACGAGCCGGGACCCGGCCCGGGAGCTGTTTTTT
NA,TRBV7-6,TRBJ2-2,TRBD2,CASSLAPASGSSGELFF,TGTGCCAGCAGCTTAGCTCCTGCTAGCGGGAGTTCCGGGGAGCTGTTTTTT
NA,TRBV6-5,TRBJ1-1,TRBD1,CASSYSAGTANTEAFF,TGTGCCAGCAGTTACTCCGCCGGGACAGCGAACACTGAAGCTTTCTTT
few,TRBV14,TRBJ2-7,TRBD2,CASSQVAGVNEQYF,TGTGCCAGCAGCCAAGTAGCGGGTGTGAACGAGCAGTACTTC
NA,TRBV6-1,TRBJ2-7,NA,CASSESTRGEQYF,TGTGCCAGCAGTGAATCCACCAGGGGCGAGCAGTACTTC
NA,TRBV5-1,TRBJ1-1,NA,CASSRIQNTEAFF,TGCGCCAGCAGCCGAATACAGAACACTGAAGCTTTCTTT
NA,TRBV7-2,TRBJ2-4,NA,CASSVAQGNIQYF,TGTGCCAGCAGCGTGGCACAGGGAAACATTCAGTACTTC
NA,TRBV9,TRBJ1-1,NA,CASSEPGRTEAFF,TGTGCCAGCAGCGAGCCGGGGAGGACTGAAGCTTTCTTT
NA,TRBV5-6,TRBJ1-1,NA,CASSFTHRGGRNTEAFF,TGTGCCAGCAGCTTCACCCACCGGGGGGGGCGGAACACTGAAGCTTTCTTT
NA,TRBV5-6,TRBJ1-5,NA,CASSLWGRISNQPQHF,TGTGCCAGCAGCTTGTGGGGACGGATTAGCAATCAGCCCCAGCATTTT
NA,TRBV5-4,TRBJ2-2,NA,CASSPTARSGGELFF,TGTGCCAGCAGCCCAACGGCTCGATCGGGCGGGGAGCTGTTTTTT
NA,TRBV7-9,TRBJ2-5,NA,CASGGQETQYF,TGTGCCAGCGGGGGCCAAGAGACCCAGTACTTC
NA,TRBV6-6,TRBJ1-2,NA,CASSYSQGGYTF,TGTGCCAGCAGTTACTCGCAGGGTGGCTACACCTTC
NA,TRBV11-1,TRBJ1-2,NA,CASSLAVGTSNYGYTF,TGTGCCAGCAGCTTGGCCGTAGGAACATCTAACTATGGCTACACCTTC
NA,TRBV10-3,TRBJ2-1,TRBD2,CAIRLAGSDEQFF,TGTGCCATTCGGCTAGCGGGATCGGATGAGCAGTTCTTC
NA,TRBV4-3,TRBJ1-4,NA,CASSQDFSIEKLFF,TGCGCCAGCAGCCAAGATTTCTCCATTGAAAAACTGTTTTTT